The source of this T cell receptor (beta chain) is a study of OX40 agonist ivuxolimab in advanced cancers. Turning to the study itself: Ivuxolimab, an antibody that agonizes OX40 (CD134), was administered to the patients. Partial responses were observed in three patients, of whom one had hepatocellular carcinoma and two had cutaneous melanoma.

Details on this clone: Antigen: not known.

Trimming took off 2 bases at V and 0 bases at J, with 2 bases between the two ends. The germline CDR1 and CDR2 sequences are MNHEY and SVGAGI. The CDR3 covers 13 residues. Study conclusions and caveats: Some patients who did not respond also had low normalized T-cell clonal expansion.

Sequencing used immunoSEQ multiplex PCR; TCRdb keeps in-frame clones, though not all of them. The data hold 25,000 to 40,000 clones, with approximately 89% observed a single time. V usage is TRBV6-5 and J usage is TRBJ1-5, with D uncertain. The specimen was CD4+ or CD8+ T cells sorted from blood, collected in a trial of the OX40 agonist ivuxolimab. The receptor was derived from an adult with an advanced solid tumor such as melanoma, head and neck, liver or kidney cancer. The CDR3 DNA reads as TGTGCCAGCAGTTACGATAGCAATCAGCCCCAGCATTTT. It is translated as CASSYDSNQPQHF.